These 12 T cell receptor beta chains originate from one sample sequenced in a study of CD8+ T cells in alopecia areata. Noted treatment: oral pan-JAK inhibitor, 5-10 mg twice daily. Once RNA had been extracted, it was reverse transcribed into cDNA to act as the sequencing template. Sequenced by immunoSEQ multiplex PCR; TCRdb stores in-frame clones only, minus some. The sample lists around 200,000 clones, approximately 56% seen once, with roughly 0.7% in the top ten. The sample was CD4+ T cells sorted from blood, taken at week 4, from a patient treated with tofacitinib. The receptor set was obtained from a human donor with alopecia areata.

V is TRBV7-8 and J is TRBJ2-1; 8 nucleotides match TRBD2. There are 16 residues in the CDR3. CDR1 and CDR2 from the germline V gene are SGHVS and FQNEAQ. V shed 5 bases, J shed 4 bases, and the junction held 10 bases outside the gene matches. CDR3 DNA sequence: TGTGCCAGCAGCCGCGCGTTAGCGGGACCTTACAATGAGCAGTTCTTC. It specifies CASSRALAGPYNEQFF.

The chain joins TRBV29-1 to TRBJ2-7; no firm D call. Trimming stripped 1 base from V and 2 bases from J, with 9 bases between. Germline V lookup: CDR1 SQVTM, CDR2 ANQGSEA. CDR3 size: 13 residues. The CDR3 sequence: CSVEAPPPYEQYF. The CDR3 DNA sequence: TGCAGCGTTGAAGCCCCACCACCCTACGAGCAGTACTTC.

Notes on this clone: The same CDR3 can be traced to other DNA sequences in this sample. This chain connects TRBV29-1 to TRBJ2-3, with a tentative D call TRBD1 (6 bases). V was shortened by 7 bases and J by 6 bases, with 8 bases between the two germline ends. This CDR3 contains 10 residues. From germline, CDR1 is SQVTM and CDR2 ANQGSEA. The CDR3 is CSAGGDTQYF. The CDR3 DNA follows: TGCAGCGCTGGGGGCGATACGCAGTATTTT.

Comment on this clone: The CDR3 does not close with the conserved phenylalanine or tryptophan, likely indicating a read error. It is unclear where the CDR3 begins or ends on the DNA, so no DNA is shown, and the CDR3 is as TCRdb lists it. The chain links TRBV29-1 to TRBJ2-7. Looked up from germline, CDR1 is SQVTM and CDR2 is ANQGSEA. Both ends counted, the CDR3 spans 8 residues. CDR3 sequence: CSVGDRRG.

The rearrangement joins TRBV6-5 to TRBJ2-1, with TRBD1 matching over 8 bases. Germline V gene lookup returns CDR1 MNHEY and CDR2 SVGAGI. The trim removed 0 bases at V and 6 bases at J, leaving 7 bases unmatched. The CDR3 has 16 amino acids. CDR3 nucleotides: TGTGCCAGCAGTTACTCTTCAACCAGGGGGCCCAATGAGCAGTTCTTC. It yields the protein CASSYSSTRGPNEQFF.

This chain links TRBV4-1 with TRBJ2-7; weak D call: TRBD2 (6 bases). With 0 bases removed from V and 2 bases from J, the gap between germline ends came to 14 bases. There are 16 residues in the CDR3. Germline V gives CDR1 MGHRA, CDR2 YSYEKL. The CDR3 sequence: CASSQDPRTNTYEQYF. CDR3 DNA sequence: TGCGCCAGCAGCCAAGATCCCAGGACTAACACCTACGAGCAGTACTTC.

This clone was counted only a few times. CDR3 nucleotide sequence: TGTGCCATCAGTGAATCAACGGGGACCGGAGAGACCCAGTACTTC. It translates to CAISESTGTGETQYF. The rearrangement uses TRBV10-3 and TRBJ2-5, with D perhaps TRBD1 or TRBD2 (5 bases each). The CDR3 is 15 amino acids. Trimming removed 3 bases from V and 4 bases from J, with 15 bases in between. Germline lookup yields CDR1 ENHRY and CDR2 SYGVKD.

As for this clone: This same CDR3 is encoded by further DNA sequences in the sample. The chain uses TRBV2 and TRBJ2-7; 8 positions agree with TRBD1. The germline V gene encodes CDR1 SNHLY and CDR2 FYNNEI. After removal of 5 bases from V and 4 bases from J, the junction contained 4 bases not matched to a gene. The CDR3 is made up of 13 amino acids. The CDR3 spells CASSPDRVYEQYF. In DNA, the CDR3 is TGTGCCAGCAGTCCGGACAGGGTTTACGAGCAGTACTTC.

This chain connects TRBV5-6 to TRBJ2-3; no reliable D call. CDR1 SGHDT and CDR2 YYEEEE come from the germline V gene. The CDR3 consists of 14 residues. The V and J ends lost 2 bases and 2 bases respectively, with 9 bases between them. The CDR3 region is CASSFSGNTDTQYF. The CDR3 region has the DNA TGTGCCAGCAGCTTTTCCGGTAACACAGATACGCAGTATTTT.

This clone was detected only a few times. This chain connects TRBV6-1 to TRBJ1-1; tentatively, D is TRBD1 (6 bases). Germline V gene sequence: CDR1 MNHNS, CDR2 SASEGT. The CDR3 has 11 amino acids. V lost 9 bases and J lost 11, with 16 bases in between. The DNA of the CDR3 is TGTGCCAGTTTAGGGGGGAATGTGGCTTTCTTT. This gives the protein CASLGGNVAFF.

This clone was observed a few times. The rearrangement uses TRBV30 and TRBJ2-7, with TRBD1 matching over 9 bases. V was clipped by 4 bases and J by 3 bases; unmatched bases: 7. The CDR3 length is 14 residues. Germline CDR1 and CDR2: GTSNPN and SVGIG (reference sequence). The CDR3 sequence: CAWTGADRGYEQYF. DNA of the CDR3: TGTGCCTGGACCGGGGCGGACAGGGGCTACGAGCAGTACTTC.

The CDR3 DNA reads as TGCGCCAGCAGCCAAGATGTTCGACTAGCGGTAGGGGAGCAGTACTTC. Its protein product is CASSQDVRLAVGEQYF. The chain combines TRBV4-3 with TRBJ2-7; 9 nucleotides agree with TRBD2. This CDR3 region has 16 residues. V lost 0 bases, J lost 7 bases, and 10 bases stayed unmatched. CDR1 LGHNA and CDR2 YSLEER come from the germline V gene.